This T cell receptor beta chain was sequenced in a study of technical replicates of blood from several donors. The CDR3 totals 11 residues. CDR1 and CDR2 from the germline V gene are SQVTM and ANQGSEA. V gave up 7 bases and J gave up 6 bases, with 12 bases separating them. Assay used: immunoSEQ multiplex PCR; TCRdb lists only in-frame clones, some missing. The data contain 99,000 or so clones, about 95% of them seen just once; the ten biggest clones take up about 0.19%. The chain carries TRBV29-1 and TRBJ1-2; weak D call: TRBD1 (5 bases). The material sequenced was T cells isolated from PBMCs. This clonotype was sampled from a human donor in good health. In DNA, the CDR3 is TGCAGCGCCGAAGGAGGGGATGGCTACACCTTC. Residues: CSAEGGDGYTF. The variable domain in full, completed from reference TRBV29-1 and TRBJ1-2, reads SAVISQKPSRDICQRGTSLTIQCQVDSQVTMMFWYRQQPGQSLTLIATANQGSEATYESGFVIDKFPISRPNLTFSTLTVSNMSPEDSSIYLCSAEGGDGYTFGSGTRLTVV.